This T cell receptor beta chain was recorded in a study of T cell responses to AZD1222 COVID-19 vaccine. Study-level findings and limits: Targeting of unmutated variant regions was reportedly seen in nearly half of spike-specific TCRs. Just a handful of AZD1222 recipients tested seropositive at baseline. Donors skewed white British and female; clonal diversity was possibly underestimated.

Data came from immunoSEQ multiplex PCR; TCRdb stores just in-frame clones and leaves some out. This table has tens of thousands of clones, about 85% appearing once. Combined were second doses at about 4 or about 12 weeks. On this clone itself: Its cognate antigen is unknown.

V lost 0 bases and J 7 bases, leaving 18 bases between the germline ends. CDR3 size: 16 residues. Germline V gene lookup returns CDR1 MNHEY and CDR2 SVGAGI. This sample comprised peripheral blood, obtained 28 days after the second AZD1222 dose. This clonotype was obtained from an adult who received the AZD1222 COVID-19 vaccine. J is TRBJ1-2 and V is TRBV6-5; D might be TRBD1 (5 bases). In DNA form, the CDR3 reads TGTGCCAGCAGTTACTCCCCACAAGGAGGGGCGGGTGGCTACACCTTC. It is translated as CASSYSPQGGAGGYTF.